This paragraph covers one T cell receptor beta chain sequence. The antigen remains undetermined. A J-beta primer mix and a sample-barcoded 5' primer were used in a second PCR of roughly 6 to 11 cycles. Each CDR3 protein gets one entry after TCRdb re-called the 5' RACE reads with MiXCR. Found here are some 1.5 million distinct CDR3 sequences, approximately 30% of them singletons; the top ten hold roughly 8%. The sample comes from a study of blood T cells in healthy people across ages. Whole-study findings and limits: Not knowing donor CMV status may have confounded expanded clonotype changes.

Trimming took off 6 bases at V and 6 bases at J, with 15 bases between the two ends. Germline loops: CDR1 DFQATT, CDR2 SNEGSKA (reference sequence). The CDR3 has 13 residues. The genes are TRBV20-1 and TRBJ2-1; D may be TRBD1 (6 bases). The source material was blood. The clonotype originates from a woman in her 30s in good health. The CDR3 DNA is TGCAGTGCCCAATCCGGGACATCCAATGAGCAGTTCTTC. Amino acids: CSAQSGTSNEQFF.